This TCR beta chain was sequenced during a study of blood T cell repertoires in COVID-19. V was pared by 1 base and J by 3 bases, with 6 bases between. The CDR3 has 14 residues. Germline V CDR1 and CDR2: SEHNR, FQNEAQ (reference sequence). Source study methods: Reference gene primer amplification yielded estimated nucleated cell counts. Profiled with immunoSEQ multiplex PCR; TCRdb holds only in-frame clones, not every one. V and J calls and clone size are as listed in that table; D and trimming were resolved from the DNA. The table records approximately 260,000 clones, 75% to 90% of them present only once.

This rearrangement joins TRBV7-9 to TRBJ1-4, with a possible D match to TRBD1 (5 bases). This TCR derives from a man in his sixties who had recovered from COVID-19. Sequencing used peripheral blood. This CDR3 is CASSLVTANEKLFF. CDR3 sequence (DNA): TGTGCCAGCAGCTTAGTGACAGCTAATGAAAAACTGTTTTTT.